What follows are 21 T cell receptor beta chains derived from one specimen sequenced in a study of T cell responses to AZD1222 COVID-19 vaccine. Repertoires were generated with immunoSEQ multiplex PCR, while TCRdb's copy carries only in-frame clones and drops some. In the table there are about 84,000 clones, roughly 87% of which are singletons. Sequenced here: peripheral blood, sampled on day 0 of AZD1222 vaccination. Receptors originate from an adult in good health.

In DNA, the CDR3 is TGTGCCAGTAGTCCAAACGTGGAGGCCTACGAGCAGTACTTC. Translation: CASSPNVEAYEQYF. The chain is built from TRBV19 and TRBJ2-7; possible D gene TRBD2, 5 bases. Germline V CDR1 and CDR2: LNHDA, SQIVND (reference sequence). The CDR3 contains 14 residues. Trimming removed 5 bases from V and 2 bases from J, with 13 bases in between. Full variable domain (missing parts from reference TRBV19 and TRBJ2-7): DGGITQSPKYLFRKEGQNVTLSCEQNLNHDAMYWYRQDPGQGLRLIYYSQIVNDFQKGDIAEGYSVSREKKESFPLTVTSAQKNPTAFYLCASSPNVEAYEQYFGPGTRLTVT.

V gene TRBV11-2 combines with J gene TRBJ1-4; D perhaps matches TRBD1 (5 bases). The ends were cut back, 3 bases at V and 8 bases at J, with 13 bases in the middle. The CDR3 totals 14 residues. The germline V gene encodes CDR1 SGHAT and CDR2 FQNNGV. CDR3 DNA: TGTGCCAGCAGCTTTTGGGGGAGCGGAGAAAAACTGTTTTTT. Residues: CASSFWGSGEKLFF.

J is TRBJ1-2 and V is TRBV18, with no clear D. The CDR3 extends over 13 amino acids. Per germline, CDR1 KGHSH and CDR2 LQKENI. V was clipped by 2 bases and J by 4 bases, with 8 bases between them. For the CDR3, the DNA is TGTGCCAGCTCACCAGGCACGGGCTATGGCTACACCTTC. Its protein product is CASSPGTGYGYTF.

V and J are TRBV30 and TRBJ2-1; maybe TRBD1 (6 bases). The V gene lost 1 base and the J gene lost 8 bases, with 12 bases spanning the gap. The CDR3 sequence is 13 residues long. Germline V gene sequence: CDR1 GTSNPN, CDR2 SVGIG (reference sequence). In DNA form, the CDR3 reads TGTGCCTGGAGTGGTTTGGGGGCTGATGAGCAGTTCTTC. Translated: CAWSGLGADEQFF. The full variable domain, its missing parts supplied by reference TRBV30 and TRBJ2-1, is SQTIHQWPATLVQPVGSPLSLECTVEGTSNPNLYWYRQAAGRGLQLLFYSVGIGQISSEVPQNLSASRPQDRQFILSSKKLLLSDSGFYLCAWSGLGADEQFFGPGTRLTVL.

In its sample, this clone was seen once. V usage is TRBV9 and J usage is TRBJ2-2; TRBD1 agrees at 8 bases. This CDR3 region has 13 residues. The V gene end was trimmed by 7 bases and the J gene end by 2 bases; junction bases not matched to a gene: 1. Germline CDR1 reads SGDLS; CDR2 reads YYNGEE. For the CDR3, the DNA is TGTGCCAGCGGGACAGGTAACACCGGGGAGCTGTTTTTT. Protein: CASGTGNTGELFF.

The genes are TRBV30 and TRBJ2-3; D remains unclear. CDR3 length: 15 amino acids. V shed 3 bases and J shed 7 bases, with 20 bases lying between them. Germline V gene sequence: CDR1 GTSNPN, CDR2 SVGIG (reference sequence). The CDR3 DNA reads as TGTGCCTGGAGGCCCTTCGGACGGCAAGCTCATACGCAGTATTTT. It specifies CAWRPFGRQAHTQYF. Based on the CDR3 plus reference TRBV30 and TRBJ2-3, the full variable domain is SQTIHQWPATLVQPVGSPLSLECTVEGTSNPNLYWYRQAAGRGLQLLFYSVGIGQISSEVPQNLSASRPQDRQFILSSKKLLLSDSGFYLCAWRPFGRQAHTQYFGPGTRLTVL.

This chain uses TRBV6-5 with TRBJ1-1; D unresolved. The CDR3 spans 12 residues. The germline V and J ends were trimmed by 0 bases and 4 bases, with 3 bases remaining between them. Germline CDR1 MNHEY, CDR2 SVGAGI. The DNA of the CDR3 is TGTGCCAGCAGTTACTCGACCACTGAAGCTTTCTTT. Translating gives CASSYSTTEAFF.

The V and J genes are TRBV5-4 and TRBJ1-1; weak D call: TRBD1 (5 bases). Germline CDR1 is SGHNT and CDR2 is YYREEE (reference sequence). There are 14 residues in the CDR3. Trimming left V 1 base short and J 0 bases short, with 7 bases between. The CDR3 coding sequence is TGTGCCAGCAGCTTGTGGGGGATGAACACTGAAGCTTTCTTT. Residues: CASSLWGMNTEAFF.

V gene TRBV27 combines with J gene TRBJ1-2, with TRBD1 as a possible D gene (5 bases). Trimming pared 4 bases from V and 3 bases from J, leaving 12 bases between. The CDR3 is 14 residues long. Germline V gene lookup returns CDR1 MNHEY and CDR2 SMNVEV (reference sequence). The CDR3 sequence is CASSSGLGHYGYTF. The CDR3 nucleotides are TGTGCCAGCAGTTCGGGACTTGGCCACTATGGCTACACCTTC.

The V gene is TRBV30, the J gene TRBJ1-5; 9 bases fit TRBD1. Germline CDR1 GTSNPN, CDR2 SVGIG (reference sequence). J lost 6 bases, V lost 3 bases, and 3 bases had no gene match. This CDR3 has 13 amino acids. CDR3: CAWRGQGSQPQHF. The CDR3 nucleotides read TGTGCCTGGAGAGGACAGGGGAGTCAGCCCCAGCATTTT.

V is TRBV2 and J is TRBJ2-1; the D gene is possibly TRBD2 (5 bases). Germline V gene data show CDR1 as SNHLY and CDR2 as FYNNEI. The CDR3 loop spans 15 amino acids. The ends were cut back, 6 bases at V and 6 bases at J, with 18 bases in the middle. CDR3: CASRGWTSSGNEQFF. The CDR3 DNA reads TGTGCCAGCAGGGGATGGACTTCCTCGGGCAATGAGCAGTTCTTC.

The rearrangement joins TRBV9 to TRBJ2-2; 10 bases align to TRBD2. Trimming at V came to 1 base and at J to 1 base, leaving 10 bases not matched to a gene. The V gene's germline CDR1 is SGDLS and CDR2 YYNGEE. The CDR3 runs to 19 residues. In DNA, the CDR3 is TGTGCCAGCAGCGTACCCCGACTAGCGGGTGCGGTGAACACCGGGGAGCTGTTTTTT. Its protein product is CASSVPRLAGAVNTGELFF.

The chain is built from TRBV7-6 and TRBJ2-2; 10 positions agree with TRBD1. The CDR3 consists of 15 residues. V lost 5 bases and J lost 5; bases outside the gene matches: 5. Germline V gene sequence: CDR1 SGHVS, CDR2 FNYEAQ. This CDR3 is CASSLGTGETGELFF. The CDR3 nucleotides read TGTGCCAGCAGCCTTGGGACAGGGGAGACCGGGGAGCTGTTTTTT.

This clone was detected a few times. The chain has TRBV30 and TRBJ2-1; 8 bases fit TRBD2. This CDR3 region has 13 residues. Germline V gives CDR1 GTSNPN, CDR2 SVGIG (reference sequence). Trimming removed 2 bases from V and 10 bases from J; junction bases left unmatched: 7. CDR3 sequence (DNA): TGTGCCTGGAGTTCCGGGAGGGCGGGGGAGCAGTTCTTC. Its translation is CAWSSGRAGEQFF. The whole variable domain, remainder taken from reference TRBV30 and TRBJ2-1, is SQTIHQWPATLVQPVGSPLSLECTVEGTSNPNLYWYRQAAGRGLQLLFYSVGIGQISSEVPQNLSASRPQDRQFILSSKKLLLSDSGFYLCAWSSGRAGEQFFGPGTRLTVL.

This chain connects TRBV7-9 to TRBJ1-3; TRBD1 is a possible D gene (6 bases). The V and J ends lost 5 bases and 0 bases respectively, with 11 bases between them. The CDR3 loop spans 15 amino acids. Germline assignment: CDR1 SEHNR and CDR2 FQNEAQ (reference sequence). The CDR3 reads CASSPDRFSGNTIYF. CDR3 nucleotides: TGTGCCAGCAGCCCGGACAGATTCTCTGGAAACACCATATATTTT. Full variable domain (rest looked up from reference TRBV7-9 and TRBJ1-3): DTGVSQNPRHKITKRGQNVTFRCDPISEHNRLYWYRQTLGQGPEFLTYFQNEAQLEKSRLLSDRFSAERPKGSFSTLEIQRTEQGDSAMYLCASSPDRFSGNTIYFGEGSWLTVV.

The V gene is TRBV15, the J gene TRBJ1-3; 8 bases agree with TRBD1. V lost 5 bases, J lost 3 bases, and 6 bases stayed unmatched. Germline V gene data show CDR1 as LNHNV and CDR2 as YYDKDF (reference sequence). CDR3 length equals 15 residues. DNA of the CDR3: TGTGCCACCAGCGGCGGGACAGGCGATGGAAACACCATATATTTT. This sequence encodes CATSGGTGDGNTIYF.

About this clone: The junction departs from the called germline gene at one end, perhaps through a read error. V usage is TRBV7-7 and J usage is TRBJ2-3; perhaps TRBD2 as D (6 bases). Germline loops: CDR1 SSHAT, CDR2 FNYEAQ (reference sequence). The length of the CDR3 is 16 residues. In DNA, the CDR3 is TGTGCTAGCAGCTTAGGTTCGGCTCGGGAGTCAGATACGCAGTATTTT. Its protein is CASSLGSARESDTQYF.

This clone was picked up one time. The rearrangement joins TRBV12-3 or TRBV12-4 to TRBJ1-1; D is unclear. The V end lost 6 bases, the J end lost 5 bases, and 10 bases lay between the germline ends. This CDR3 has 12 amino acids. CDR3 bases: TGTGCCAGCAGGGAGCCCCTAACTGAAGCTTTCTTT. Its protein is CASREPLTEAFF.

The rearrangement links TRBV29-1 to TRBJ2-3; 7 bases map to TRBD2. The CDR3 covers 12 residues. Germline V gene lookup returns CDR1 SQVTM and CDR2 ANQGSEA. The junction had 1 base not matched to a gene; V was cut back by 2 bases and J by 5 bases. DNA for the CDR3: TGCAGCGTTGAACTAGCGGAAGATACGCAGTATTTT. This translates into CSVELAEDTQYF.

The genes are TRBV19 and TRBJ2-1; TRBD2 agrees at 8 bases. With V trimmed by 5 bases and J by 5 bases, 8 bases remained unmatched. The CDR3 is 15 amino acids. Per germline, CDR1 LNHDA and CDR2 SQIVND (reference sequence). The CDR3 bases are TGTGCCAGTAGTGACATGGGACTAGTGAACAATGAGCAGTTCTTC. Translating it yields CASSDMGLVNNEQFF.

The CDR3 spells CASSPRDRNTGELFF. In DNA form, the CDR3 reads TGTGCCAGCAGCCCCCGGGACAGAAACACCGGGGAGCTGTTTTTT. V gene TRBV5-5 combines with J gene TRBJ2-2; TRBD1 matches at 7 bases. Trimming took 4 bases from V and 2 from J; bases not matched to a gene: 5. The germline CDR1 and CDR2 sequences are SGHKS and YYEKEE (reference sequence). This CDR3 is 15 amino acids long.